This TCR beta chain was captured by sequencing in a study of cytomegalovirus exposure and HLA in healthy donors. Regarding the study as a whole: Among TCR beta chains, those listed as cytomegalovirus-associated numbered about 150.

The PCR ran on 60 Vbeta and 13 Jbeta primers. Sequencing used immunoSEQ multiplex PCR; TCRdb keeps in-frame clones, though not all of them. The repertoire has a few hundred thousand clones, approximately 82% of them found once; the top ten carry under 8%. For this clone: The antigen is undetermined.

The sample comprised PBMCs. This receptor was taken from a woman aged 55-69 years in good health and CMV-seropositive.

The CDR3 sequence is CASRPAGGNEKLFF. The CDR3 nucleotides read TGTGCCAGCAGGCCGGCGGGGGGTAATGAAAAACTGTTTTTT. J is TRBJ1-4 and V is TRBV27, with D possibly TRBD1 on 5 matching bases. The CDR3 totals 14 residues. Per the germline V gene, CDR1 is MNHEY and CDR2 is SMNVEV (reference sequence). Between the trimmed V and J ends, which lost 6 bases and 4 bases, there was a span of 12 bases. The variable domain in full, with the rest retrieved from reference TRBV27 and TRBJ1-4, is EAQVTQNPRYLITVTGKKLTVTCSQNMNHEYMSWYRQDPGLGLRQIYYSMNVEVTDKGDVPEGYKVSRKEKRNFPLILESPSPNQTSLYFCASRPAGGNEKLFFGSGTQLSVL.